What follows are 24 T cell receptor beta chains derived from one specimen sequenced in a study of blood T cells in healthy people across ages. A second PCR, run for about 7 to 11 cycles, used a sample-barcoded 5' primer plus a J-beta primer mix. In TCRdb, the 5' RACE reads were re-called with MiXCR into one record per CDR3 protein. The sample contains about 650,000 distinct CDR3 sequences, about 30% of which appear only once. The sample was blood. These receptor sequences come from an elderly woman in good health.

This clonotype was recorded many times. The chain is built from TRBV7-9 and TRBJ2-7; 10 bases match TRBD1. CDR1 is SEHNR, CDR2 FQNEAQ, per germline (reference sequence). The CDR3 extends over 15 amino acids. The J segment lost 5 bases and the V segment lost 5 bases, leaving 9 bases of the junction unmatched. CDR3 sequence (DNA): TGTGCCAGCAGCCTCACCGGGACAGGGGAGGACGAGCAGTACTTC. This codes for CASSLTGTGEDEQYF.

The table lists this clonotype with many counts. The V and J genes are TRBV12-3 or TRBV12-4 and TRBJ2-3; 10 bases map to TRBD2. The trim removed 3 bases at V and 4 bases at J, leaving 7 bases unmatched. This CDR3 region has 16 residues. The CDR3 protein is CASSLVAGGTSDTQYF. As DNA, the CDR3 is TGTGCCAGCAGTTTGGTAGCGGGGGGAACTTCAGATACGCAGTATTTT.

This clonotype was picked up a small number of times. A much larger clone sits a single nucleotide away, making a read error possible. The chain links TRBV7-2 to TRBJ2-7; the match to TRBD2 covers 10 bases. The CDR3 extends over 15 amino acids. V was pared by 2 bases and J by 7 bases, with 8 bases of the junction left unmatched. Per the germline V gene, CDR1 is SGHTA and CDR2 is FQGNSA. As DNA, the CDR3 is TGTGCCAGCAGCTTACGAGCGGGGGGGTGGAATGAGCAGTACTTC. Translated: CASSLRAGGWNEQYF.

V and J are TRBV12-3 or TRBV12-4 and TRBJ2-1; D is possibly TRBD2 (5 bases). The CDR3 loop spans 14 amino acids. Deletions cut 9 bases from V and 1 base from J, with 13 bases between. CDR3 residues: CASKLGSSYNEQFF. CDR3 sequence (DNA): TGTGCCAGTAAGTTAGGGAGTTCCTACAATGAGCAGTTCTTC.

Remarks on this clonotype: A read error may be the cause here, since a much bigger clone is one base away. The gene calls are TRBV15 and TRBJ1-6; D possibly corresponds to TRBD1 (5 bases). This CDR3 has 15 residues. Germline loops: CDR1 LNHNV, CDR2 YYDKDF (reference sequence). CDR3 sequence reads: CATSRGDRGGSPHHF. CDR3 nucleotide sequence: TGTGCCACCAGCAGAGGGGACCGCGGGGGGTCACCCCACCACTTT.

This chain connects TRBV3-1 to TRBJ1-1; 8 bases map to TRBD1. Germline V gene lookup returns CDR1 LGHDT and CDR2 YNNKEL (reference sequence). V dropped 5 bases and J dropped 6; count of bases not matched to a gene: 5. The CDR3 totals 13 residues. Here the CDR3 reads CASSGSGGAEAFF. CDR3 nucleotides: TGTGCCAGCAGCGGGTCAGGGGGCGCTGAAGCTTTCTTT. Together with reference TRBV3-1 and TRBJ1-1, the CDR3 gives the full variable domain: DTAVSQTPKYLVTQMGNDKSIKCEQNLGHDTMYWYKQDSKKFLKIMFSYNNKELIINETVPNRFSPKSPDKAHLNLHINSLELGDSAVYFCASSGSGGAEAFFGQGTRLTVV.

There are many counts of this clonotype. At one boundary the junction diverges from the germline segment, which might be a read error. The CDR3 bases are TGTGCTAGCAGCTTAGGAGCGGGGGGGTCGGATACGCAGTATTTT. Translating gives CASSLGAGGSDTQYF. The V call is TRBV7-7, the J call TRBJ2-3; 10 nucleotides match TRBD2. CDR3 length: 15 amino acids. Looked up from germline, CDR1 is SSHAT and CDR2 is FNYEAQ (reference sequence).

This clonotype was seen at least ten times. The rearrangement links TRBV6-2 or TRBV6-3 to TRBJ1-1, with 7 positions matching TRBD1. CDR3 length: 15 amino acids. CDR1 and CDR2 from the germline V gene are MNHEY and SVGEGT. Trimming cost V 6 bases and J 1 base; bases outside gene matches: 8. CDR3 in DNA: TGTGCCAGCAGAAACAGGGGATCGGGGAACACTGAAGCTTTCTTT. Amino acid sequence: CASRNRGSGNTEAFF.

As DNA, the CDR3 is TGTGCCAGCAGTTACAAGCAGGTCCTACGTTACGAGCAGTACTTC. The encoded protein is CASSYKQVLRYEQYF. The rearrangement uses TRBV6-2 or TRBV6-3 and TRBJ2-7; D unclear. In germline, CDR1 is MNHEY, CDR2 SVGEGT. This CDR3 contains 15 residues. The V gene lost 2 bases and the J gene lost 4 bases, with 15 bases spanning the gap.

This clonotype was observed many times. Sequence at one end of the junction differs from germline and may be a read error. The chain combines TRBV12-3 or TRBV12-4 with TRBJ2-7; no clear D gene. The CDR3 is made up of 14 amino acids. The CDR3 loop is CACSPGIATYEQYF. CDR3 sequence (DNA): TGTGCCTGCAGCCCAGGAATTGCAACCTACGAGCAGTACTTC.

The chain recombines TRBV9 with TRBJ2-2; 8 bases map to TRBD1. V lost 4 bases to trimming and J lost 1 base; unmatched junction nucleotides: 9. The CDR3 extends over 17 amino acids. CDR1 SGDLS and CDR2 YYNGEE come from the germline V gene. The chain's CDR3 is CASSPPTGAVNTGELFF. The DNA of the CDR3 is TGTGCCAGCAGCCCGCCGACAGGGGCTGTGAACACCGGGGAGCTGTTTTTT.

This chain links TRBV7-2 with TRBJ1-5; D perhaps matches TRBD1 (6 bases). Germline V gives CDR1 SGHTA, CDR2 FQGNSA. V lost 2 bases to trimming and J lost 8 bases, with 13 bases between them. This CDR3 has 14 amino acids. The CDR3 protein is CASSLHGQQEPQHF. CDR3 bases: TGTGCCAGCAGCTTACATGGACAGCAGGAGCCCCAGCATTTT. Supplemented by reference TRBV7-2 and TRBJ1-5, the full variable domain reads GAGVSQSPSNKVTEKGKDVELRCDPISGHTALYWYRQSLGQGLEFLIYFQGNSAPDKSGLPSDRFSAERTGGSVSTLTIQRTQQEDSAVYLCASSLHGQQEPQHFGDGTRLSIL.

A word on this clonotype: A much larger clone lies a single base off, so this may be a read error. This chain connects TRBV27 to TRBJ2-7; D remains ambiguous. V dropped 2 bases and J dropped 3 bases, with 11 bases sitting between them. The V gene's germline CDR1 is MNHEY and CDR2 SMNVEV (reference sequence). The CDR3 length is 14 residues. The CDR3 DNA follows: TGTGCCAGCAGTTTAAATGGGTTTAGCTACGAGCAGTACTTC. Encoded protein: CASSLNGFSYEQYF.

The chain links TRBV11-3 to TRBJ2-3; TRBD2 might be the D (6 bases). Per the germline V gene, CDR1 is SGHNT and CDR2 is YENEEA. The CDR3 covers 16 residues. The ends were cut back, 4 bases at V and 0 bases at J, with 14 bases in the middle. CDR3 protein: CASSSRRGASTDTQYF. CDR3 nucleotide sequence: TGTGCCAGCAGCTCGCGGAGGGGTGCTAGCACAGATACGCAGTATTTT.

This clonotype has ten or more counts. The chain links TRBV7-2 to TRBJ2-3, with unresolved D. The germline V gene has CDR1 SGHTA and CDR2 FQGNSA. Trimming removed 2 bases at V and 2 bases at J, with 23 bases between. CDR3 size: 19 residues. The CDR3 sequence is CASSLRSFFGQATTDTQYF. The DNA of the CDR3 is TGTGCCAGCAGCTTACGATCCTTTTTTGGGCAGGCGACCACAGATACGCAGTATTTT.

The chain joins TRBV5-1 to TRBJ1-2; D is undetermined. V was clipped by 0 bases and J by 0 bases, with 12 bases between them. The germline V gene encodes CDR1 SGHRS and CDR2 YFSETQ. The CDR3 contains 16 residues. CDR3 bases: TGCGCCAGCAGCTTGGAGGCGCGACCCGCTAACTATGGCTACACCTTC. It is translated as CASSLEARPANYGYTF.

This clonotype was seen ten or more times. CDR3: CASSLGDAYEQYF. The CDR3 bases are TGTGCCAGCAGTTTAGGAGATGCCTACGAGCAGTACTTC. The chain couples TRBV12-3 or TRBV12-4 to TRBJ2-7; D unresolved. CDR3 size: 13 residues. Trimming stripped 1 base from V and 2 bases from J, with 6 bases between.

As for this clonotype: This sequence may be a read error, since a much larger clone differs from it by one base. The chain joins TRBV12-3 or TRBV12-4 to TRBJ1-2, with 8 nucleotides matching TRBD1. CDR3 length: 15 amino acids. The CDR3 sequence is CASSLGQGRSYGYIF. DNA of the CDR3: TGTGCCAGCAGCCTTGGACAGGGAAGGAGTTATGGCTACATCTTC.

This clonotype came up a few times. A much larger clone differs from this one at a single base, so this may be a read error. The V call is TRBV6-6, the J call TRBJ2-5; tentatively, D is TRBD2 (6 bases). The CDR3 length is 14 residues. Deletions cut 5 bases from V and 11 bases from J, with 21 bases between. Germline CDR1 MNHNY, CDR2 SVGAGI (reference sequence). This CDR3 is CASSPPGGVAEQYF. CDR3 in DNA: TGTGCCAGCAGTCCCCCGGGCGGGGTTGCTGAGCAGTACTTC.

The CDR3 loop is CASSLRIDTQYF. For the CDR3, the DNA is TGTGCCAGCAGCTTGAGAATAGACACGCAGTATTTT. The chain uses TRBV7-2 and TRBJ2-3; D gene ambiguous. CDR1 is SGHTA and CDR2 is FQGNSA in the germline V gene. CDR3 length: 12 residues. V lost 3 bases to trimming and J lost 9 bases, with 10 bases between them. The complete variable domain, with remaining parts taken from reference TRBV7-2 and TRBJ2-3, reads GAGVSQSPSNKVTEKGKDVELRCDPISGHTALYWYRQSLGQGLEFLIYFQGNSAPDKSGLPSDRFSAERTGGSVSTLTIQRTQQEDSAVYLCASSLRIDTQYFGPGTRLTVL.

This chain links TRBV20-1 with TRBJ2-6; D unclear. The CDR3 is made up of 12 amino acids. Trimming cost V 6 bases and J 4 bases, with 7 bases left between them. Germline loops: CDR1 DFQATT, CDR2 SNEGSKA (reference sequence). The CDR3 reads CSAASGANVLTF. The DNA for the CDR3 is TGCAGTGCCGCGTCCGGGGCCAACGTCCTGACTTTC.

This clonotype was detected many times. The rearrangement links TRBV20-1 to TRBJ1-1; possibly TRBD1 for D (6 bases). This CDR3 is built from 12 residues. Trimming left V 7 bases short and J 0 bases short, with 9 bases between. Germline assignment: CDR1 DFQATT and CDR2 SNEGSKA (reference sequence). This CDR3 reads CSVGQLNTEAFF. The CDR3 region has the DNA TGCAGTGTTGGACAGTTGAACACTGAAGCTTTCTTT.

There are many counts of this clonotype. This chain joins TRBV12-3 or TRBV12-4 and TRBJ1-1; D is ambiguous. The CDR3 is 13 residues long. V dropped 5 bases and J dropped 5 bases, with 12 bases sitting between them. CDR3 nucleotides: TGTGCCAGCAGTCGAACAGAAAGGACTGAAGCTTTCTTT. Its protein product is CASSRTERTEAFF.

Remarks on this clonotype: This may arise from a read error, as a much more abundant clone is one base away. Given the absence of the conserved phenylalanine or tryptophan at the CDR3 end, a read error is likely. The rearrangement uses TRBV30 and TRBJ2-7, with TRBD1 matching 10 bases. With V trimmed by 3 bases and J by 4 bases, 9 bases remained unmatched. This CDR3 is 15 amino acids long. CDR1 is GTSNPN and CDR2 is SVGIG in the germline V gene (reference sequence). The CDR3 spells CAWSLGGQGRYEQYC. CDR3 sequence (DNA): TGTGCCTGGAGCTTAGGGGGACAGGGGAGGTACGAGCAGTACTGC.